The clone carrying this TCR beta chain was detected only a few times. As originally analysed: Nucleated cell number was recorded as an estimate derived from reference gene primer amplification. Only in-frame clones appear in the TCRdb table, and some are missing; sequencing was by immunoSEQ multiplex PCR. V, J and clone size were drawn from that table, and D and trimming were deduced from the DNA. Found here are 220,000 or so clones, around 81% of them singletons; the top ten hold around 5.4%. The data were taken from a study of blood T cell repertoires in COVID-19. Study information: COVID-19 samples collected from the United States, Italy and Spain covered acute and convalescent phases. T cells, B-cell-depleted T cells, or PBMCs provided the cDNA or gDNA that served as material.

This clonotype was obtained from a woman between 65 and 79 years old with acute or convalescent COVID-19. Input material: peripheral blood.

Here the CDR3 reads CASVGRTARGYEQYF. The CDR3 bases are TGTGCCAGCGTCGGGAGGACGGCTAGGGGCTACGAGCAGTACTTC. This chain uses TRBV5-8 with TRBJ2-7; 7 bases are shared with TRBD2. The length of the CDR3 is 15 residues. Germline-derived CDR1 and CDR2 are SGHTS and YDEGEE. Trimming cost V 7 bases and J 3 bases; bases outside gene matches: 13.